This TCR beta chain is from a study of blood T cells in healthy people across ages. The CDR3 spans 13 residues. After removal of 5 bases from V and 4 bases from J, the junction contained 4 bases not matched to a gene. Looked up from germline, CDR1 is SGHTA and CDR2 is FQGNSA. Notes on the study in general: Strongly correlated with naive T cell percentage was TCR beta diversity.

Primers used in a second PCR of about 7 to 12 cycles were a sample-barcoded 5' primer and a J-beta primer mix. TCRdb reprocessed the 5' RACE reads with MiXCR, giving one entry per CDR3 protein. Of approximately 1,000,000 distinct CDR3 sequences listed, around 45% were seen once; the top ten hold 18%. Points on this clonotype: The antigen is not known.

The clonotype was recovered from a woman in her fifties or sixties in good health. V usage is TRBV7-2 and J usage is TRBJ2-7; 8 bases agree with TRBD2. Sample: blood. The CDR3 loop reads CASSKRGGYEQYF. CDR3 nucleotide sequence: TGTGCCAGCAGCAAACGCGGGGGGTACGAGCAGTACTTC.